This T cell receptor beta chain was recorded in a study of blood T cell repertoires in COVID-19. Libraries were prepared by immunoSEQ multiplex PCR; TCRdb keeps only in-frame clonotypes and omits some of them. The repertoire includes about 190,000 clones, 70% to 80% of them detected once, and approximately 15% sits in the top ten. Researchers sorted participants into cohorts using their self-reported clinical history. Germline values: CDR1 MNHEY, CDR2 SMNVEV (reference sequence). The length of the CDR3 is 15 residues. Trimming left V 1 base short and J 5 bases short, with 12 bases between. This rearrangement joins TRBV27 to TRBJ2-1, with D perhaps matching TRBD2 (6 bases). This sequence was found in a woman in her 50s who had recovered from COVID-19. The sequenced sample was PBMCs or T cells enriched from blood (not recorded which). CDR3 bases: TGTGCCAGCAGTTTATGGGGGGAGTCCCACAATGAGCAGTTCTTC. Its protein is CASSLWGESHNEQFF.